Presented here are 15 T cell receptor beta chains from one specimen sequenced in a study of human T cells and chemical hapten exposure. TCRdb independently ran MiXCR on the RACE reads; one entry per CDR3 protein. Counted here are 350,000 to 400,000 distinct CDR3 sequences, 5.1% occurring once; the ten biggest clones make up 2.5% to 3%. Described time point: pre-sensitization, week 0. The treatment here: therapeutic diphenylcyclopropenone sensitization with weekly scalp DPC. This specimen consisted of whole blood, obtained in connection with sensitization to the hapten diphenylcyclopropenone (DPC). These receptors came from a woman in her fifties or sixties with alopecia areata. Some clones in this sample may be carry-over from other donors' samples.

This clonotype occurred a few times. This chain uses TRBV3-1 with TRBJ1-5; maybe TRBD1 (6 bases). The CDR3 runs 15 residues. Trimming took off 3 bases at V and 2 bases at J, with 11 bases between the two ends. CDR1 and CDR2 from the germline V gene are LGHDT and YNNKEL (reference sequence). Written as DNA, the CDR3 is TGTGCCAGCAGCCAGGGGACAAGTCGCAATCAGCCCCAGCATTTT. As protein: CASSQGTSRNQPQHF.

The chain carries TRBV9 and TRBJ1-1; D unclear. Trimming stripped 3 bases from V and 7 bases from J, with 7 bases between. Looked up from germline, CDR1 is SGDLS and CDR2 is YYNGEE. This CDR3 region has 11 residues. The CDR3 DNA sequence: TGTGCCAGCAGCGGGACTGATGAAGCTTTCTTT. Translated, it gives CASSGTDEAFF.

This clonotype was seen a few times. The J gene is TRBJ2-7, the V gene TRBV29-1; TRBD1 matches 7 bases. The junction had 24 bases not matched to a gene; V was cut back by 5 bases and J by 5 bases. The CDR3 spans 18 residues. In germline, CDR1 is SQVTM, CDR2 ANQGSEA. CDR3 sequence reads: CSVLTGTVDPETGNEQYF. Here the CDR3 DNA reads TGCAGCGTTCTGACCGGGACAGTGGACCCAGAAACTGGTAACGAGCAGTACTTC.

The sample holds a few counts of this clonotype. The V gene is TRBV4-1, the J gene TRBJ1-4; D remains ambiguous. The V and J ends lost 6 bases and 0 bases respectively, with 14 bases between them. The length of the CDR3 is 16 residues. Germline assignment: CDR1 MGHRA and CDR2 YSYEKL. The CDR3 loop is CASSLSSAATNEKLFF. CDR3 nucleotides: TGCGCCAGCAGTCTTTCCTCGGCAGCAACTAATGAAAAACTGTTTTTT.

This clonotype was found many times. The chain couples TRBV7-9 to TRBJ2-7; no firm D call. V was pared by 5 bases and J by 5 bases, with 16 bases between. The germline gives CDR1 SEHNR, CDR2 FQNEAQ (reference sequence). CDR3 size: 14 residues. The CDR3 coding sequence is TGTGCCAGCAGCCACGGAGAGCTCCTGGACGAGCAGTACTTC. Residues: CASSHGELLDEQYF.

This chain connects TRBV29-1 to TRBJ2-3; 11 bases align to TRBD2. V trimming: 4 bases; J trimming: 6 bases; junction bases outside the gene matches: 9. Looked up from germline, CDR1 is SQVTM and CDR2 is ANQGSEA. The CDR3 is 15 residues long. DNA for the CDR3: TGCAGCGTTGGGACCGGGACTAGCGGAGGGGATACGCAGTATTTT. This sequence encodes CSVGTGTSGGDTQYF.

In its sample, this clonotype was seen a few times. V is TRBV18 and J is TRBJ2-1; 8 bases line up with TRBD1. CDR3 size: 16 residues. Germline V gives CDR1 KGHSH, CDR2 LQKENI. V lost 3 bases and J lost 5; bases outside the gene matches: 9. CDR3 in DNA: TGTGCCAGCTCACCTATAAGGACAGGGCCTCACAATGAGCAGTTCTTC. Translation: CASSPIRTGPHNEQFF. Supplemented by reference TRBV18 and TRBJ2-1, the full variable domain reads NAGVMQNPRHLVRRRGQEARLRCSPMKGHSHVYWYRQLPEEGLKFMVYLQKENIIDESGMPKERFSAEFPKEGPSILRIQQVVRGDSAAYFCASSPIRTGPHNEQFFGPGTRLTVL.

This clonotype appeared many times. The chain recombines TRBV29-1 with TRBJ2-2; no clear D gene. CDR1 is SQVTM, CDR2 ANQGSEA, per germline. The CDR3 consists of 11 residues. Here the CDR3 DNA reads TGCGGCGGTCGAGACACCGGGGAGCTGTTTTTT. The encoded protein is CGGRDTGELFF.

This clonotype was seen ten or more times. The chain has TRBV4-2 and TRBJ2-7; 13 nucleotides align to TRBD2. The junction had 11 bases not matched to a gene; V was cut back by 4 bases and J by 5 bases. Per germline, CDR1 LGHNA and CDR2 YNFKEQ. The CDR3 covers 17 residues. The CDR3 nucleotides are TGTGCCAGCAGCCCCCGTCAGACTAGCGGGGGGTACAACGAGCAGTACTTC. This gives the protein CASSPRQTSGGYNEQYF.

A few counts support this clonotype. The chain carries TRBV27 and TRBJ2-7; D unclear. The CDR3 runs 12 residues. Germline V CDR1 and CDR2: MNHEY, SMNVEV (reference sequence). Trimming took 4 bases from V and 6 from J, leaving 10 bases between them. As DNA, the CDR3 is TGTGCCAGCAGTTCACCCGCCGGCGAGCAGTACTTC. Protein sequence: CASSSPAGEQYF.

This clonotype was counted ten times or more. CDR3 region: CASSLAGTSGYNEQFF. The CDR3 nucleotides are TGTGCCAGCAGCTTAGCGGGGACTAGCGGGTACAATGAGCAGTTCTTC. J is TRBJ2-1 and V is TRBV7-2; TRBD2 matches 12 bases. The CDR3 sequence is 16 residues long. Germline V gene lookup returns CDR1 SGHTA and CDR2 FQGNSA. V lost 0 bases and J lost 4; bases outside the gene matches: 1.

This clonotype was detected many times. V and J are TRBV6-6 and TRBJ2-4; 12 positions agree with TRBD2. Germline-derived CDR1 and CDR2 are MNHNY and SVGAGI (reference sequence). After removal of 7 bases from V and 7 bases from J, the junction contained 8 bases not matched to a gene. The CDR3 sequence is 15 residues long. The CDR3 DNA reads as TGTGCCAGCACCGAGTCCGGGACTAGCGGGAACATTCAGTACTTC. This codes for CASTESGTSGNIQYF.

This clonotype appeared many times. The chain joins TRBV7-8 to TRBJ2-1; D is unclear. Germline V gives CDR1 SGHVS, CDR2 FQNEAQ. V dropped 5 bases and J dropped 11 bases, with 19 bases sitting between them. The CDR3 has 14 amino acids. Here the CDR3 reads CASSPSLGDSQQFF. CDR3 DNA: TGTGCCAGCAGCCCCTCCTTGGGTGATAGTCAGCAGTTCTTC.

This clonotype has a count of ten or more. The chain combines TRBV29-1 with TRBJ1-1; D possibly corresponds to TRBD1 (6 bases). Trimming pared 2 bases from V and 3 bases from J, leaving 25 bases between. Germline V gene data show CDR1 as SQVTM and CDR2 as ANQGSEA. This CDR3 region has 18 residues. Here the CDR3 DNA reads TGCAGCGTTGAAAAGCCCGTTTGGGGGGGCAAAGTGGACACTGAAGCTTTCTTT. This encodes CSVEKPVWGGKVDTEAFF.

Ten or more counts support this clonotype. This chain links TRBV6-6 with TRBJ1-1; the D is unclear. Germline lookup yields CDR1 MNHNY and CDR2 SVGAGI (reference sequence). V lost 2 bases to trimming and J lost 0 bases, with 4 bases between them. This CDR3 has 13 amino acids. CDR3: CASSYDMNTEAFF. CDR3 bases: TGTGCCAGCAGTTACGACATGAACACTGAAGCTTTCTTT.